A selection of T cell receptor beta chains follows, all from one sample in a study of shared clonotypes between healthy human individuals. Sequenced by immunoSEQ multiplex PCR; TCRdb stores in-frame clones only, minus some. The sample lists more than 2 million clones; 85% to 95% were seen once. Source material: naive CD4+ T cells sorted from blood. These receptor sequences come from a man aged 18-30 years in good health. Each CDR3 is given with its conserved first and last residue. Each record gives: V gene, J gene, D gene, clone size, CDR3 protein, CDR3 DNA. A D gene is named only where the DNA matches it firmly. Clone size is not always given. Where it is, it says once, few, many or a class for expanded clones.

>TRBV2|TRBJ2-2|NA|NA
CASSEGLVRELFF
TGTGCCAGCAGTGAAGGGCTAGTAAGGGAGCTGTTTTTT
>TRBV10-1|TRBJ1-6|NA|NA
CASTQRGTPGSPLHF
TGCGCCAGCACCCAAAGGGGGACCCCGGGTTCACCCCTCCACTTT
>TRBV10-1|TRBJ2-2|TRBD1|NA
CASSVRGTGANTGELFF
TGCGCCAGCAGCGTCCGGGGGACAGGGGCGAACACCGGGGAGCTGTTTTTT
>TRBV28|TRBJ1-1|NA|NA
CASRPPERTEAFF
TGTGCCAGTCGACCCCCGGAGAGGACTGAAGCTTTCTTT
>TRBV4-3|TRBJ2-7|TRBD2|NA
CASSQGGQGLYEQYF
TGCGCCAGCAGCCAAGGAGGGCAGGGACTATACGAGCAGTACTTC
>TRBV27|TRBJ2-5|TRBD2|NA
CASSPRLAGSQETQYF
TGTGCCAGCAGTCCCCGACTAGCGGGGTCCCAAGAGACCCAGTACTTC
>TRBV5-4|TRBJ2-7|NA|NA
CASSSPRNYEQYF
TGTGCCAGCAGCAGTCCTAGAAACTACGAGCAGTACTTC
>TRBV5-4|TRBJ2-2|TRBD1|NA
CASSWDRVNTGELFF
TGTGCCAGCAGCTGGGACAGGGTGAACACCGGGGAGCTGTTTTTT
>TRBV7-9|TRBJ2-1|NA|NA
CASSYRDNYNEQFF
TGTGCCAGCAGCTACCGGGACAACTACAATGAGCAGTTCTTC
>TRBV29-1|TRBJ2-2|NA|NA
CSVEGTENTGELFF
TGCAGCGTTGAAGGGACAGAAAACACCGGGGAGCTGTTTTTT
>TRBV6-1|TRBJ2-1|NA|once
CASSEPLYNEQFF
TGTGCCAGCAGTGAACCTCTCTACAATGAGCAGTTCTTC